A selection of T cell receptor beta chains follows, all from one sample in a study of shared clonotypes between healthy human individuals. TCRdb's table, derived via immunoSEQ multiplex PCR, lists solely in-frame clones and lacks some. The data contain approximately 1.5 million clones, about 98.5% of them singletons. Sequencing was carried out using naive CD4+ T cells sorted from blood. The receptor set was obtained from a man younger than 40 in good health. Each CDR3 is given with its conserved first and last residue. The D gene is left open where the match is weak. The size of a clone is reported for some rows only, either as once, few or many, or as a class for expanded clones.

clone size	D gene	J gene	V gene	CDR3 DNA	CDR3 protein
NA	NA	TRBJ2-7	TRBV19	TGTGCCAGTAGTATACATGGATCCCCCTACGAGCAGTACTTC	CASSIHGSPYEQYF
once	TRBD2	TRBJ2-7	TRBV10-3	TGTGCCATCAGTGAGTCACGAGCGGGAGATCGGGGGCAGTACTTC	CAISESRAGDRGQYF
NA	NA	TRBJ1-1	TRBV7-8	TGTGCCAGCAGCCCGATCCCCCAGAACACTGAAGCTTTCTTT	CASSPIPQNTEAFF
NA	NA	TRBJ1-5	TRBV6-1	TGTGCCAGCAGTGGACGGAATAGCAATCAGCCCCAGCATTTT	CASSGRNSNQPQHF
NA	NA	TRBJ1-5	TRBV5-5	TGTGCCAGCAGCTTGTTCAACAGGGTCCTTACGGATCAGCCCCAGCATTTT	CASSLFNRVLTDQPQHF
NA	TRBD1	TRBJ2-7	TRBV7-8	TGTGCCAGCAGCTTAGCTCCGGGACAGGGTGGCTACGAGCAGTACTTC	CASSLAPGQGGYEQYF
NA	NA	TRBJ2-7	TRBV5-6	TGTGCCAGCACCAACCGACTACGTATCTCCTACGAGCAGTACTTC	CASTNRLRISYEQYF
NA	NA	TRBJ2-1	TRBV11-2	TGTGCCAGCAGACCGGTGCCCGGAGAGCAGTTCTTC	CASRPVPGEQFF
NA	NA	TRBJ2-1	TRBV10-3	TGTGCCATCAAGGGGAGTACAGAAGGTAATGAGCAGTTCTTC	CAIKGSTEGNEQFF
NA	NA	TRBJ1-5	TRBV15	TGTGCCACCAGCAGAAAGGGGACGTCTAGCAATCAGCCCCAGCATTTT	CATSRKGTSSNQPQHF
NA	TRBD1	TRBJ1-4	TRBV10-3	TGTGCCATCAGAAAACAGGGGGCGGATGAAAAACTGTTTTTT	CAIRKQGADEKLFF
NA	TRBD1	TRBJ1-2	TRBV30	TGTGCCTGCCCGGGACAGGGTAACTATGGCTACACCTTC	CACPGQGNYGYTF
once	TRBD1	TRBJ2-2	TRBV5-6	TGTGCCAGCAGCCCGTACAGGGGTACGATCACCGGGGAGCTGTTTTTT	CASSPYRGTITGELFF
NA	TRBD1	TRBJ1-1	TRBV7-8	TGTGCCAGCAGGGCTGGGGACAGGGGTAACACTGAAGCTTTCTTT	CASRAGDRGNTEAFF
NA	TRBD2	TRBJ2-3	TRBV19	TGTGCCAGTAGTACCCGGGACTACACAGATACGCAGTATTTT	CASSTRDYTDTQYF
NA	NA	TRBJ2-1	TRBV6-6	TGTGCCAGCAGTTACTCGAGGAATGAGCAGTTCTTC	CASSYSRNEQFF
NA	TRBD2	TRBJ2-1	TRBV7-2	TGTGCCAGCAGCCGAAGTAGCGGGGCCTACAATGAGCAGTTCTTC	CASSRSSGAYNEQFF
once	NA	TRBJ2-1	TRBV7-9	TGTGCCAGCAGCTACCCTTCGAGCTCCTACAATGAGCAGTTCTTC	CASSYPSSSYNEQFF
NA	TRBD2	TRBJ2-5	TRBV6-1	TGTGCCAGCAGTGAGTTGACTAGCGGGAGACAAGAGACCCAGTACTTC	CASSELTSGRQETQYF
NA	NA	TRBJ2-7	TRBV28	TGTGCCAGCACCGACAATCTGGGGGGCGCCTACGAGCAGTACTTC	CASTDNLGGAYEQYF
NA	NA	TRBJ1-2	TRBV6-6	TGTGCCAGCAGTTACTCTAGGCAGGCGAATACCTTC	CASSYSRQANTF
NA	TRBD1	TRBJ1-1	TRBV5-4	TGTGCCAGCAGCCCGCGACAGGGGGCGGGCACTGAAGCTTTCTTT	CASSPRQGAGTEAFF
NA	NA	TRBJ2-2	TRBV5-4	TGTGCCAGCAGCTTAATAACCAGGAGGACCGGGGAGCTGTTTTTT	CASSLITRRTGELFF
NA	NA	TRBJ2-5	TRBV7-9	TGTGCCAGCAGCTTAAGTCCCGAGACCCAGTACTTC	CASSLSPETQYF
NA	TRBD2	TRBJ2-1	TRBV18	TGTGCCAGCTCTCCAAAGACTAGCGGGAGCTCCTACAATGAGCAGTTCTTC	CASSPKTSGSSYNEQFF
NA	NA	TRBJ2-3	TRBV7-9	TGTGCCAGCAGCTCCCCCGGGTATCGGTTC	CASSSPGYRF
NA	NA	TRBJ1-4	TRBV7-9	TGTGCCAGCAGCTTCGGGGTCGGGCGGGTTGAAAAACTGTTTTTT	CASSFGVGRVEKLFF
NA	NA	TRBJ2-7	TRBV13	TGTGCCAGCAGCCAACAGGACAGCTCGAGCTCCTACGAGCAGTACTTC	CASSQQDSSSSYEQYF
NA	NA	TRBJ2-3	TRBV7-2	TGTGCCAGCAGCCAAACCACAGGGTCGGATACGCAGTATTTT	CASSQTTGSDTQYF
once	NA	TRBJ2-7	TRBV5-1	TGCGCCAGCAGCTTGGTAGTTGGGGCCAGGGGGGCCTACGAGCAGTACTTC	CASSLVVGARGAYEQYF
NA	NA	TRBJ1-2	TRBV28	TGTGCCAGCAGTTCAACAACTCGGGTTGGTGGCTACACCTTC	CASSSTTRVGGYTF
NA	NA	TRBJ2-2	TRBV2	TGTGCCAGCAGTCGGGGGAAGGGAGGAACCGGGGAGCTGTTTTTT	CASSRGKGGTGELFF
NA	NA	TRBJ1-1	TRBV11-3	TGTGCCAGCAGCTTAGGGGAACGGAACACTGAAGCTTTCTTT	CASSLGERNTEAFF
NA	NA	TRBJ1-1	TRBV6-5	TGTGCCAGCAGTTCCGTTGGGTTCACTGAAGCTTTCTTT	CASSSVGFTEAFF
NA	NA	TRBJ2-7	TRBV6-1	TGTGCCAGCTCCCACGGAACCGAATACGAGCAGTACTTC	CASSHGTEYEQYF
NA	TRBD1	TRBJ2-7	TRBV9	TGTGCCAGCAGCTGGGGACAGGACTACGAGCAGTACTTC	CASSWGQDYEQYF
once	NA	TRBJ2-1	TRBV29-1	TGCAGCGTTGCGGTGGGGGCATACTACAATGAGCAGTTCTTC	CSVAVGAYYNEQFF